Many counts were recorded for the clone carrying this T cell receptor (beta chain). Its antigen is still unknown. The germline V gene encodes CDR1 SGHNT and CDR2 YYREEE (reference sequence). The CDR3 length is 14 residues. V gave up 2 bases and J gave up 9 bases, with 15 bases separating them. Thyroid ultrasound and orbital computed tomography, with clinical symptoms and serum thyroxine and TRAb, informed diagnoses. PBMCs were derived from 9.5 to 10 ml fresh peripheral blood. The sample is drawn from a study of T cells in Graves' hyperthyroidism and ophthalmopathy. The study's findings and limits: Model predictions of ophthalmopathy came a median approximately 6.5 months before onset.

The CDR3 regions of TCR beta were amplified from RNA transcripts. The TCR CDR3 first-round RT-PCR relied on the HTBI primer set. TCRdb recomputed calls from the multiplex PCR reads with MiXCR, one row per CDR3 protein. The sample includes roughly 330,000 distinct CDR3 sequences, around 17% seen only once; the top ten take around 33%. The clonotype originates from a man aged 25 to 40 with Graves' hyperthyroidism. Sequenced: blood. The V and J genes are TRBV5-4 and TRBJ2-1; D may match TRBD1 or TRBD2 (5 bases each). CDR3 in amino acids: CASSFPPDGGEQFF. The CDR3 coding sequence is TGTGCCAGCAGCTTTCCCCCGGATGGGGGTGAGCAGTTCTTC.